This TCR beta chain was documented in a study of cytomegalovirus exposure and HLA in healthy donors. The overall study: A previous analysis identified 117 million unique TCR beta sequences derived from around 200 million T cells.

Regarding this clone: Its antigen remains unidentified.

The PCR contained 60 Vbeta and 13 Jbeta primers. Here immunoSEQ multiplex PCR was the method, and the copy in TCRdb shows in-frame clones only, minus some. The sample yields 170,000 or so clones, about 80% seen once. CDR1 and CDR2 from the germline V gene are SGHTA and FQGNSA. J was trimmed by 6 bases and V by 1 base; bases with no gene match: 4. The CDR3 runs to 14 residues. Study-wide findings and caveats: In a later analysis, across HLA loci, associated TCR counts were highest for DRB1, lowest for HLA-C. Later analysis identified several of the most significant clusters that appeared linked to common viral pathogens. Most TCR sequences were rare, but some public TCRs occurred in many donors.

The sequencing input was PBMCs. The V gene is TRBV7-2, the J gene TRBJ1-2; TRBD1 agrees at 8 bases. This sequence originates from a woman in her thirties in good health and CMV-seropositive. CDR3 residues: CASSLVQGADGYTF. The CDR3 DNA reads TGTGCCAGCAGCTTAGTCCAGGGGGCGGATGGCTACACCTTC. The full variable domain, in which reference TRBV7-2 and TRBJ1-2 provide the parts outside the CDR3, is GAGVSQSPSNKVTEKGKDVELRCDPISGHTALYWYRQSLGQGLEFLIYFQGNSAPDKSGLPSDRFSAERTGGSVSTLTIQRTQQEDSAVYLCASSLVQGADGYTFGSGTRLTVV.